Listed below are T cell receptor beta chains from one sample, sequenced in a study of a mutant IDH1 vaccine in newly diagnosed glioma. Clones were sequenced by immunoSEQ multiplex PCR, and TCRdb holds only the in-frame ones, with some missing. This table holds about 24,000 clones, approximately 90% found once. This specimen was PBMCs, taken from a glioma patient treated with radiotherapy, temozolomide or both. The source of these receptors is a man aged 30-40 years with glioma. Each CDR3 is given with its conserved first and last residue. Each record gives: J gene, CDR3 length, V gene, D gene, clone size, CDR3 protein, CDR3 DNA. D genes are given only for firm matches. Where a row states a size, it is once, few, many or the class of an expanded clone; other rows omit it.

TRBJ2-3 | 17 | TRBV10-3 | TRBD2 | NA | CAISEPGLAGVPDTQYF | TGTGCCATCAGTGAGCCTGGACTAGCGGGAGTCCCAGATACGCAGTATTTT
TRBJ2-6 | 17 | TRBV5-1 | NA | NA | CASSPGHTSSGANVLTF | TGCGCCAGCAGCCCCGGACACACTAGCTCTGGGGCCAACGTCCTGACTTTC
TRBJ1-1 | 16 | TRBV15 | NA | once | CATSSTVSLRWTEAFF | TGTGCCACCAGCAGTACGGTCTCCCTGAGGTGGACTGAAGCTTTCTTT
TRBJ2-7 | 14 | TRBV18 | NA | NA | CASSLGRRNYEQYF | TGTGCCAGCTCCCTCGGGCGGAGAAACTACGAGCAGTACTTC
TRBJ1-2 | 14 | TRBV2 | NA | NA | CASSEALAPYGYTF | TGTGCCAGCAGTGAAGCGTTAGCCCCCTATGGCTACACCTTC
TRBJ2-6 | 15 | TRBV5-5 | NA | NA | CASSSGQSGANVLTF | TGTGCCAGCAGCTCCGGACAGTCTGGGGCCAACGTCCTGACTTTC
TRBJ1-4 | 13 | TRBV6-5 | NA | NA | CASSVGADEKLFF | TGTGCCAGCAGTGTCGGGGCGGATGAAAAACTGTTTTTT
TRBJ1-1 | 12 | TRBV2 | NA | NA | CASRKTVTEAFF | TGTGCCAGCAGGAAGACAGTCACTGAAGCTTTCTTT
TRBJ1-1 | 14 | TRBV2 | NA | NA | CASSDGTRNTEAFF | TGTGCCAGCAGTGACGGGACGAGGAACACTGAAGCTTTCTTT
TRBJ2-5 | 14 | TRBV7-6 | TRBD2 | few | CASSLRSSGETQYF | TGTGCCAGCAGCTTACGGTCTAGCGGGGAGACCCAGTACTTC
TRBJ2-2 | 18 | TRBV2 | TRBD2 | NA | CASRRGTSGTAGGGELFF | TGTGCCAGCAGAAGAGGGACTAGCGGCACTGCCGGAGGCGGGGAGCTGTTTTTT
TRBJ2-3 | 13 | TRBV4-2 | NA | NA | CASSQVGPDTQYF | TGTGCCAGCAGCCAAGTGGGGCCAGATACGCAGTATTTT
TRBJ1-1 | 14 | TRBV7-2 | TRBD1 | NA | CASSLDRRNTEAFF | TGTGCCAGCAGCTTGGACAGGAGAAACACTGAAGCTTTCTTT
TRBJ1-1 | 11 | TRBV20-1 | TRBD1 | NA | CSALGQAEAFF | TGCAGTGCTTTAGGACAGGCTGAAGCTTTCTTT
TRBJ1-3 | 14 | TRBV25-1 | NA | NA | CASSVGVRVNTIYF | TGTGCCAGCAGCGTAGGGGTTCGCGTAAACACCATATATTTT
TRBJ1-2 | 13 | TRBV6-1 | NA | NA | CASSAIDRFGYTF | TGTGCCAGCAGTGCAATAGACAGGTTTGGCTACACCTTC
TRBJ2-2 | 16 | TRBV5-3 | NA | NA | CARSLRLAQNTGELFF | TGTGCCAGAAGCTTGAGGCTAGCTCAGAACACCGGGGAGCTGTTTTTT
TRBJ1-6 | 17 | TRBV10-3 | NA | NA | CAISERGLSSYNSPLHF | TGTGCCATCAGTGAGCGTGGCTTGAGCTCCTATAATTCACCCCTCCACTTT
TRBJ2-7 | 11 | TRBV6-5 | NA | once | CASGGPYEQYF | TGTGCCAGCGGGGGTCCCTACGAGCAGTACTTC
TRBJ2-1 | 13 | TRBV5-1 | NA | NA | CASSSTSSDEQFF | TGCGCCAGCAGCTCCACCTCATCGGATGAGCAGTTCTTC
TRBJ1-1 | 14 | TRBV6-5 | NA | NA | CASSYGRGTTEAFF | TGTGCCAGCAGTTACGGTAGGGGGACCACTGAAGCTTTCTTT
TRBJ1-5 | 18 | TRBV5-1 | TRBD1 | NA | CASSPGIPGTGHNQPQHF | TGCGCCAGCAGCCCCGGAATACCCGGGACAGGACACAATCAGCCCCAGCATTTT
TRBJ2-1 | 14 | TRBV5-8 | NA | NA | CASSRGSSYNEQFF | TGTGCCTCCAGTCGGGGGAGCTCCTACAATGAGCAGTTCTTC
TRBJ2-2 | 15 | TRBV5-5 | NA | NA | CASSPGVLVGGELFF | TGTGCCAGCAGCCCGGGTGTCCTCGTGGGCGGGGAGCTGTTTTTT
TRBJ1-2 | 14 | TRBV5-4 | NA | NA | CASSLVSAPLGYTF | TGTGCCAGCAGCTTGGTATCTGCACCACTTGGCTACACCTTC
TRBJ2-3 | 14 | TRBV5-1 | NA | NA | CASSASRSLDTQYF | TGCGCCAGCAGCGCCTCTAGAAGCCTAGATACGCAGTATTTT
TRBJ2-6 | 15 | TRBV6-5 | NA | NA | CASSPPGSGANVLTF | TGTGCCAGCAGTCCCCCTGGCTCTGGGGCCAACGTCCTGACTTTC
TRBJ2-6 | 18 | TRBV10-3 | NA | NA | CAISESTRMGKGANVLTF | TGTGCCATCAGTGAGTCAACAAGGATGGGTAAGGGGGCCAACGTCCTGACTTTC
TRBJ1-1 | 14 | TRBV11-2 | TRBD1 | NA | CASSYGQGNTEAFF | TGTGCCAGCAGCTATGGACAGGGAAACACTGAAGCTTTCTTT
TRBJ2-7 | 14 | TRBV5-8 | NA | once | CASSPGLSSYEQYF | TGTGCCAGCAGCCCGGGACTCAGCTCCTACGAGCAGTACTTC
TRBJ1-4 | 14 | TRBV5-5 | TRBD1 | NA | CASSLGQGAEKLFF | TGTGCCAGCAGCTTGGGGCAGGGGGCTGAAAAACTGTTTTTT
TRBJ2-1 | 13 | TRBV6-5 | NA | NA | CASSPESYNEQFF | TGTGCCAGCAGCCCTGAATCCTACAATGAGCAGTTCTTC
TRBJ1-1 | 14 | TRBV19 | TRBD1 | NA | CASSKTGADTEAFF | TGTGCCAGTAGCAAGACAGGGGCGGACACTGAAGCTTTCTTT
TRBJ1-2 | 13 | TRBV12-5 | NA | NA | CASHGATNYGYTF | TGTGCTAGCCACGGGGCAACTAACTATGGCTACACCTTC
TRBJ1-1 | 15 | TRBV5-1 | TRBD1 | NA | CASSLGTGLNTEAFF | TGCGCCAGCAGCTTGGGGACAGGGTTGAACACTGAAGCTTTCTTT
TRBJ2-4 | 13 | TRBV7-6 | TRBD1 | few | CASSLETGSIQYF | TGTGCCAGCAGCTTGGAGACAGGGAGCATTCAGTACTTC
TRBJ1-2 | 14 | TRBV19 | TRBD1 | NA | CASSPRTGHYGYTF | TGTGCCAGTAGTCCACGGACAGGGCACTATGGCTACACCTTC
TRBJ2-3 | 14 | TRBV15 | NA | NA | CATSTVVGADTQYF | TGTGCCACCAGCACAGTGGTGGGGGCAGATACGCAGTATTTT
TRBJ2-7 | 15 | TRBV2 | TRBD2 | NA | CASSSSGGRGYEQYF | TGTGCCAGCAGTTCTTCCGGCGGGAGGGGATACGAGCAGTACTTC
TRBJ1-1 | 13 | TRBV10-1 | NA | few | CASSGRGWTEAFF | TGCGCCAGCAGTGGTCGCGGCTGGACTGAAGCTTTCTTT
TRBJ1-5 | 14 | TRBV19 | TRBD1 | NA | CASSGTGFVQPQHF | TGTGCCAGTAGCGGGACAGGGTTCGTTCAGCCCCAGCATTTT
TRBJ1-5 | 15 | TRBV7-2 | NA | NA | CASSSWGRGNQPQHF | TGTGCCAGCAGCTCGTGGGGCCGTGGCAATCAGCCCCAGCATTTT
TRBJ2-4 | 15 | TRBV6-5 | NA | once | CASSYSGVSKNIQYF | TGTGCCAGCAGTTACTCGGGGGTTTCCAAAAACATTCAGTACTTC
TRBJ2-1 | 15 | TRBV6-4 | TRBD2 | NA | CASSEALAGPDEQFF | TGTGCCAGCAGTGAGGCACTAGCGGGACCGGATGAGCAGTTCTTC
TRBJ2-1 | 15 | TRBV5-1 | NA | NA | CASSPGHSSYNEQFF | TGCGCCAGCAGCCCGGGACACAGCTCCTACAATGAGCAGTTCTTC
TRBJ2-4 | 15 | TRBV5-1 | TRBD1 | NA | CASSFNDRETNIQYF | TGCGCCAGCAGCTTCAACGACAGGGAGACAAACATTCAGTACTTC
TRBJ2-3 | 14 | TRBV5-4 | NA | NA | CASSPLPGTDTQYF | TGTGCCAGCAGCCCATTGCCCGGGACAGATACGCAGTATTTT
TRBJ1-1 | 14 | TRBV4-1 | NA | NA | CASSQGLGNTEAFF | TGCGCCAGCAGCCAGGGCCTCGGGAACACTGAAGCTTTCTTT
TRBJ2-1 | 13 | TRBV10-1 | TRBD1 | NA | CASSVTGVDEQFF | TGCGCCAGCAGTGTGACAGGGGTTGACGAGCAGTTCTTC
TRBJ1-6 | 16 | TRBV30 | TRBD1 | once | CAWSLSGGAPDSPLHF | TGTGCCTGGAGTCTCTCAGGGGGCGCCCCCGATTCACCCCTCCACTTT
TRBJ2-5 | 14 | TRBV5-1 | NA | once | CASSFEGLGETQYF | TGCGCCAGCAGCTTTGAGGGGCTCGGGGAGACCCAGTACTTC
TRBJ1-6 | 15 | TRBV5-1 | TRBD1 | NA | CASRPPGQANSPLHF | TGCGCCAGCAGACCCCCGGGACAGGCTAATTCACCCCTCCACTTT
TRBJ2-7 | 15 | TRBV9 | NA | NA | CASSVGGGRSYEQYF | TGTGCCAGCAGCGTAGGGGGGGGGCGCAGCTACGAGCAGTACTTC
TRBJ2-1 | 18 | TRBV11-2 | TRBD2 | NA | CASSLDPGGAGVGNEQFF | TGTGCCAGCAGCTTAGACCCCGGGGGAGCGGGAGTGGGCAATGAGCAGTTCTTC